The 15 T cell receptor beta chains reported below all come from one sample, sequenced in a study of blood T cell repertoires in COVID-19. Data came from immunoSEQ multiplex PCR; TCRdb stores just in-frame clones and leaves some out. This table holds 100,000 to 150,000 clones, about 88% found once. The sequenced sample was peripheral blood. These receptors came from a woman aged 80 or over with acute or convalescent COVID-19.

This clone was observed once. V gene TRBV6-6 combines with J gene TRBJ2-5, with a possible D match to TRBD1 (5 bases). CDR1 is MNHNY and CDR2 is SVGAGI in the germline V gene (reference sequence). The CDR3 totals 16 residues. Between the trimmed V and J ends, which lost 9 bases and 5 bases, there was a span of 25 bases. The CDR3 sequence is CASSTRAQRVSETQYF. The CDR3 DNA reads as TGTGCCAGTAGCACCAGGGCCCAGCGAGTTTCGGAGACCCAGTACTTC.

V gene TRBV4-3 combines with J gene TRBJ2-3; maybe TRBD1 (6 bases). The CDR3 runs 15 residues. The ends were cut back, 0 bases at V and 3 bases at J, with 10 bases in the middle. Germline-derived CDR1 and CDR2 are LGHNA and YSLEER. CDR3 nucleotide sequence: TGCGCCAGCAGCCAAGATTGGGGGCCTACAGATACGCAGTATTTT. Protein product: CASSQDWGPTDTQYF.

The chain joins TRBV29-1 to TRBJ1-2, with D possibly TRBD1 on 6 matching bases. CDR3 length equals 15 residues. Germline V gene data show CDR1 as SQVTM and CDR2 as ANQGSEA. V lost 3 bases and J lost 4, with 18 bases in between. The CDR3 here is CSVDGQYPFLYGYTF. The CDR3 DNA reads TGCAGCGTTGACGGACAGTACCCTTTTCTCTATGGCTACACCTTC.

This clone was seen once. The chain couples TRBV6-6 to TRBJ1-5, with TRBD1 as a possible D gene (5 bases). The germline V gene has CDR1 MNHNY and CDR2 SVGAGI (reference sequence). V lost 2 bases and J lost 5, with 10 bases in between. CDR3 size: 14 residues. The CDR3 sequence is CASSYLEGDQPQHF. The CDR3 DNA reads TGTGCCAGCAGTTACCTTGAAGGGGATCAGCCCCAGCATTTT.

This chain joins TRBV6-5 and TRBJ1-2; D is perhaps TRBD1 (6 bases). There are 14 residues in the CDR3. CDR1 is MNHEY and CDR2 is SVGAGI in the germline V gene. Trimming cost V 0 bases and J 7 bases, with 12 bases left between them. CDR3 sequence (DNA): TGTGCCAGCAGTTACTCGAGTGGGGGCGGTGGCTACACCTTC. It is translated as CASSYSSGGGGYTF.

The CDR3 sequence is CATGPGTTYEQYF. The CDR3 region has the DNA TGTGCCACCGGCCCCGGGACTACGTACGAGCAGTACTTC. This chain connects TRBV28 to TRBJ2-7; TRBD2 aligns across 7 bases. V was clipped by 10 bases and J by 4 bases; unmatched bases: 10. Germline V gene data show CDR1 as MDHEN and CDR2 as SYDVKM. The CDR3 extends over 13 amino acids.

This clone was found once. The rearrangement links TRBV19 to TRBJ2-3; 8 bases are a match to TRBD2. CDR3 length: 20 amino acids. Trimming removed 7 bases from V and 1 base from J; junction bases left unmatched: 22. CDR1 and CDR2 from the germline V gene are LNHDA and SQIVND (reference sequence). CDR3 amino acids: CASNQPRAGGRWGRTDTQYF. Here the CDR3 DNA reads TGTGCCAGTAACCAACCCCGTGCGGGGGGCAGATGGGGGCGCACAGATACGCAGTATTTT. Filled out from reference TRBV19 and TRBJ2-3, the complete variable domain reads DGGITQSPKYLFRKEGQNVTLSCEQNLNHDAMYWYRQDPGQGLRLIYYSQIVNDFQKGDIAEGYSVSREKKESFPLTVTSAQKNPTAFYLCASNQPRAGGRWGRTDTQYFGPGTRLTVL.

The CDR3 sequence: CASSSGLAGENEQFF. In nucleotides, the CDR3 is TGCGCCAGCAGTTCCGGACTAGCGGGAGAGAATGAGCAGTTCTTC. The chain recombines TRBV10-1 with TRBJ2-1, with 13 bases lining up with TRBD2. CDR1 and CDR2 from the germline V gene are WNHNN and SYGVQD (reference sequence). With 5 bases clipped from V and 7 bases from J, the junction kept 5 bases outside the gene matches. This CDR3 comprises 15 residues.

The rearrangement uses TRBV7-8 and TRBJ1-6, with TRBD1 as a possible D gene (6 bases). Germline CDR1 SGHVS, CDR2 FQNEAQ. The CDR3 has 20 residues. The ends were cut back, 1 base at V and 12 bases at J, with 31 bases in the middle. Written as DNA, the CDR3 is TGTGCCAGCAGCTTAGGAGGCCCCGGGACAAGCAAAAAAAGAGTGGGACCCCTCCACTTT. It yields the protein CASSLGGPGTSKKRVGPLHF.

V is TRBV6-5 and J is TRBJ1-5, with TRBD1 matching 7 bases. V trimming: 6 bases; J trimming: 3 bases; junction bases outside the gene matches: 8. The CDR3 spans 15 residues. Germline CDR1 and CDR2: MNHEY and SVGAGI. The CDR3 DNA reads TGTGCCAGCAGCTCGGGACAGATGAACAATCAGCCCCAGCATTTT. This encodes CASSSGQMNNQPQHF.

The chain couples TRBV2 to TRBJ1-6, with 10 bases aligning to TRBD1. Trimming cost V 6 bases and J 7 bases; bases outside gene matches: 6. Germline lookup yields CDR1 SNHLY and CDR2 FYNNEI. This CDR3 contains 15 residues. CDR3 DNA sequence: TGTGCCAGCAGCGTCCCGGGACAGGGGAATTCACCCCTCCACTTT. Residues: CASSVPGQGNSPLHF. The full variable domain, its missing parts supplied by reference TRBV2 and TRBJ1-6, is EPEVTQTPSHQVTQMGQEVILRCVPISNHLYFYWYRQILGQKVEFLVSFYNNEISEKSEIFDDQFSVERPDGSNFTLKIRSTKLEDSAMYFCASSVPGQGNSPLHFGNGTRLTVT.

This clone is a singleton in its sample. The gene calls are TRBV3-1 (or the pseudogene TRBV3-2) and TRBJ2-2; 13 positions agree with TRBD2. With V trimmed by 6 bases and J by 3 bases, 4 bases remained unmatched. Germline V lookup: CDR1 LGHDT, CDR2 YNNKEL (reference sequence). This CDR3 has 16 residues. The CDR3 sequence: CASRRTSGGDTGELFF. In nucleotides, the CDR3 is TGTGCCAGCAGGCGGACTAGCGGGGGTGACACCGGGGAGCTGTTTTTT.

This clone was counted a few times. The rearrangement links TRBV28 to TRBJ1-4; D is unclear. V was shortened by 5 bases and J by 7 bases, with 8 bases between the two germline ends. The CDR3 totals 12 residues. Germline-derived CDR1 and CDR2 are MDHEN and SYDVKM. CDR3 amino acids: CASSIAGEKLFF. CDR3 DNA sequence: TGTGCCAGCAGTATTGCGGGTGAAAAACTGTTTTTT.

The chain combines TRBV3-1 (or the pseudogene TRBV3-2) with TRBJ1-6; a weak D match, TRBD1 (5 bases). The CDR3 has 14 amino acids. Trimming removed 3 bases at V and 7 bases at J, with 10 bases between. Germline V gene lookup returns CDR1 LGHDT and CDR2 YNNKEL (reference sequence). The CDR3 region is CASSQRQQNSPLHF. CDR3 sequence (DNA): TGTGCCAGCAGCCAGCGACAGCAGAATTCACCCCTCCACTTT.

In this sample, this clone turned up once. The chain couples TRBV6-2 or TRBV6-3 to TRBJ2-7; TRBD1 aligns across 8 bases. Per germline, CDR1 MNHEY and CDR2 SVGEGT. Unmatched junction bases numbered 11, after V lost 6 bases and J lost 1 base. This CDR3 has 16 residues. CDR3 coding DNA: TGTGCCAGCAGCTCTCCCCGGGACAGGAGTTCCTACGAGCAGTACTTC. Encoded protein: CASSSPRDRSSYEQYF.